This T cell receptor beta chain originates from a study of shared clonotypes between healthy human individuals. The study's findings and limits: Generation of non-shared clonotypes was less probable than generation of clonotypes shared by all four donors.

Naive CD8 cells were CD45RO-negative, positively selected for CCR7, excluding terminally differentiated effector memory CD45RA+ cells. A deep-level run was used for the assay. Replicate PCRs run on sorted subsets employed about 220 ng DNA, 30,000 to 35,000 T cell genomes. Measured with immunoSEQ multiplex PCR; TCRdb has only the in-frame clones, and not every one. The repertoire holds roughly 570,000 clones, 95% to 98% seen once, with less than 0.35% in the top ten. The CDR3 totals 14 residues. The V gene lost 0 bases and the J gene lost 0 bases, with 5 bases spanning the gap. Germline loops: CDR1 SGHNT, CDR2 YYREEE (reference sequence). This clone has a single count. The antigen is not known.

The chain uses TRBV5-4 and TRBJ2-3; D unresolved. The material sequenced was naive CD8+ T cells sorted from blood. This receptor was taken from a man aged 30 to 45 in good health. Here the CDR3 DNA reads TGTGCCAGCAGCTTGGGACCAAGCACAGATACGCAGTATTTT. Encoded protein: CASSLGPSTDTQYF. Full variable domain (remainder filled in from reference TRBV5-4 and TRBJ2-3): ETGVTQSPTHLIKTRGQQVTLRCSSQSGHNTVSWYQQALGQGPQFIFQYYREEENGRGNFPPRFSGLQFPNYSSELNVNALELDDSALYLCASSLGPSTDTQYFGPGTRLTVL.